One and the same sample provided the 4 T cell receptor beta chains below, sequenced in a study of blood T cell repertoires in COVID-19. TCRdb's copy holds only in-frame clones and misses some; the assay was immunoSEQ multiplex PCR. This sample has around 250,000 clones, with over 80% found just once. Sequenced: PBMCs or T cells enriched from blood (not recorded which). These TCRs come from a human donor in a cohort exposed to, infected with or recovered from COVID-19 (not recorded which). The donor label of this sample is uncertain.

The V call is TRBV5-1, the J call TRBJ2-5; 9 nucleotides align to TRBD2. This CDR3 has 16 amino acids. Germline V lookup: CDR1 SGHRS, CDR2 YFSETQ. V lost 0 bases, J lost 2 bases, and 5 bases stayed unmatched. The CDR3 sequence: CASSLGSGGPQETQYF. CDR3 DNA: TGCGCCAGCAGCTTGGGTAGCGGGGGTCCACAAGAGACCCAGTACTTC.

The V and J genes are TRBV7-2 and TRBJ1-5, with D perhaps TRBD1 (5 bases). V was shortened by 4 bases and J by 4 bases, with 8 bases between the two germline ends. Germline V lookup: CDR1 SGHTA, CDR2 FQGNSA. This CDR3 is 13 amino acids long. The CDR3 reads CASSWGGNQPQHF. The DNA for the CDR3 is TGTGCCAGCAGCTGGGGCGGAAATCAGCCCCAGCATTTT.

With respect to this clone: The identical CDR3 is also encoded by other nucleotide sequences in the sample. The CDR3 here is CASSIGTGGSYEQYF. In DNA, the CDR3 is TGTGCCAGTAGTATAGGGACAGGGGGCTCCTACGAGCAGTACTTC. V usage is TRBV19 and J usage is TRBJ2-7, with TRBD1 matching 10 bases. V shed 1 base, J shed 0 bases, and the junction held 0 bases outside the gene matches. Germline loops: CDR1 LNHDA, CDR2 SQIVND (reference sequence). The CDR3 is 15 residues long.

This sequence joins TRBV9 and TRBJ2-7, with 9 bases lining up with TRBD1. J gave up 5 bases and V 3 bases, and 9 bases lay outside the gene matches. Germline loops: CDR1 SGDLS, CDR2 YYNGEE. The CDR3 has 15 amino acids. CDR3 coding DNA: TGTGCCAGCAGCGCCGAGGACAGGGGCTCTCACGAGCAGTACTTC. This encodes CASSAEDRGSHEQYF.